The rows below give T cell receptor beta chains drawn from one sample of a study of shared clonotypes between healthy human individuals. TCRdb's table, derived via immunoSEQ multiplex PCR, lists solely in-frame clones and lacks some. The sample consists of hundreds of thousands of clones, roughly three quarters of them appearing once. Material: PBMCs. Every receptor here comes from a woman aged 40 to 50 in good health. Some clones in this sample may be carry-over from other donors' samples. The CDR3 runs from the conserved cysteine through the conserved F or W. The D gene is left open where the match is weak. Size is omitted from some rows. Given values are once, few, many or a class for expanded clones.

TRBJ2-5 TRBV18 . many CASSRSGGAQETQYF TGTGCCAGCTCCCGGTCGGGCGGGGCCCAAGAGACCCAGTACTTC
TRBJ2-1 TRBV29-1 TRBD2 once CSAIGTSGYNEQFF TGCAGCGCAATCGGGACTAGCGGCTACAATGAGCAGTTCTTC
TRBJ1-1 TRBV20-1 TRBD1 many CSARGTAKAFF TGCAGTGCTAGGGGGACAGCCAAGGCTTTCTTT
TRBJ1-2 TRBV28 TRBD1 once CASSLWTGEGYGYTF TGTGCCAGCAGTTTATGGACAGGGGAAGGCTATGGCTACACCTTC
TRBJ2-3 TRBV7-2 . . CASSLARGGTDTQYF TGTGCCAGCAGCTTAGCGCGAGGGGGCACAGATACGCAGTATTTT
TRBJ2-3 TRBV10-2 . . CASSKVGVDRDTQYF TGCGCCAGCAGTAAAGTAGGGGTGGATCGCGATACGCAGTATTTT
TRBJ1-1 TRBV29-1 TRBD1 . CSANRGGTGNTEAFF TGCAGCGCAAATCGGGGGGGGACAGGGAACACTGAAGCTTTCTTT
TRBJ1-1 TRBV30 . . CAWSVWGRRTEAFF TGTGCCTGGAGTGTATGGGGGCGGAGGACTGAAGCTTTCTTT
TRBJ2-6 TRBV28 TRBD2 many CASSLPPPSGNLFGANVLTF TGTGCCAGCAGTTTACCCCCCCCTAGCGGGAATCTCTTTGGGGCCAACGTCCTGACTTTC
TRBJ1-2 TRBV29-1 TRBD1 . CSAGQGDGYGYTF TGCAGCGCAGGACAGGGGGATGGCTATGGCTACACCTTC
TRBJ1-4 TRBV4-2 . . CASSQGIGHEKLFF TGTGCCAGCAGCCAAGGAATAGGGCACGAAAAACTGTTTTTT
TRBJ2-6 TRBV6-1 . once CASRESSGANVLTF TGTGCCAGCAGGGAGAGCTCTGGGGCCAACGTCCTGACTTTC
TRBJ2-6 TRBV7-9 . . CASSLRDPGANVLTF TGTGCCAGCAGCTTAAGGGATCCTGGGGCCAACGTCCTGACTTTC
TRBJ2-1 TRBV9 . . CASSVGGRNEQFF TGTGCCAGCAGCGTAGGAGGGCGGAATGAGCAGTTCTTC
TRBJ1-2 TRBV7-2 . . CASSLSVGEDNYGYTF TGTGCCAGCAGCTTATCGGTCGGTGAAGATAACTATGGCTACACCTTC
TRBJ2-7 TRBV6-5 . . CASSRTRDTSYQQYF TGTGCCAGCAGTAGAACCCGGGATACCTCCTACCAGCAGTACTTC
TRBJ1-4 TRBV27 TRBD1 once CASSLSQGAGEKLFF TGTGCCAGCAGTTTGAGCCAGGGGGCAGGTGAAAAACTGTTTTTT
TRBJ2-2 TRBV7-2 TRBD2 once CASSDGRAFTGELFF TGTGCCAGCAGTGACGGGAGGGCCTTTACCGGGGAGCTGTTTTTT
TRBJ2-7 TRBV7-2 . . CASSPLWAGNEQYF TGTGCCAGCAGCCCCCTCTGGGCCGGGAACGAGCAGTACTTC
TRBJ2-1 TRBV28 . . CASQRGFYNEQFF TGTGCCTCCCAACGGGGTTTCTACAATGAGCAGTTCTTC
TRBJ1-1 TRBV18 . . CASSPNPGTQNTEAFF TGTGCCAGCTCACCCAACCCAGGGACCCAGAACACTGAAGCTTTCTTT
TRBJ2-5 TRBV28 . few CASSSPGFAGQETQYF TGTGCCAGCAGTTCCCCTGGATTTGCGGGACAAGAGACCCAGTACTTC
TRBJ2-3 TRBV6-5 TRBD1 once CASGQGASSTDTQYF TGTGCCAGCGGGCAGGGGGCATCTAGCACAGATACGCAGTATTTT
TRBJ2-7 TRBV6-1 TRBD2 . CASSDAGTSKTSYEQYF TGTGCCAGCAGTGACGCCGGGACTAGCAAAACGTCCTACGAGCAGTACTTC
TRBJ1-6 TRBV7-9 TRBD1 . CASSVTGGNSPLHF TGTGCCAGCAGCGTGACAGGGGGTAATTCACCCCTCCACTTT
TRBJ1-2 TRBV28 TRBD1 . CASSLGGRGSGGYTF TGTGCCAGCAGCCTTGGGGGCAGGGGGTCGGGTGGCTACACCTTC
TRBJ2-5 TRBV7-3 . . CASSTRRLHQETQYF TGTGCCAGCAGCACCCGCCGACTGCACCAAGAGACCCAGTACTTC
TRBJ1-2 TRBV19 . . CASSITSDYGYTF TGTGCCAGTAGTATCACGTCGGACTATGGCTACACCTTC
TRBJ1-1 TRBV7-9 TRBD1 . CASSLTGTGEAFF TGTGCCAGCAGCTTAACTGGGACAGGTGAAGCTTTCTTT
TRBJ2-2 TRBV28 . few CASSLSLNTGELFF TGTGCCAGCAGTTTATCGCTGAACACCGGGGAGCTGTTTTTT
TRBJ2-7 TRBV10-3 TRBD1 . CAISESGTGGGYEQYF TGTGCCATCAGTGAGTCGGGGACAGGGGGAGGCTACGAGCAGTACTTC
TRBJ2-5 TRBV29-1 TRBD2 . CSGLAGGDQETQYF TGCAGCGGACTAGCGGGAGGAGACCAAGAGACCCAGTACTTC
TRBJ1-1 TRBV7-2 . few CASSLSSDGRNTEAFF TGTGCCAGCAGCTTATCCTCCGATGGGCGGAACACTGAAGCTTTCTTT
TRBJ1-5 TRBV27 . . CASSSDRLYSNQPQHF TGTGCCAGCAGTTCTGACAGGCTTTATAGCAATCAGCCCCAGCATTTT
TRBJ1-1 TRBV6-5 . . CASSYSTIGVEAFF TGTGCCAGCAGTTACTCGACAATTGGGGTTGAAGCTTTCTTT
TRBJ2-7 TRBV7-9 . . CASSLARRLVAHEQYF TGTGCCAGCAGCTTAGCGAGGCGACTAGTCGCACACGAGCAGTACTTC
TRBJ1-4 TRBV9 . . CAGSASDSANEKLFF TGTGCCGGCAGCGCATCGGACAGCGCAAATGAAAAACTGTTTTTT
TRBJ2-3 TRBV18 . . CASSDLDTQYF TGTGCCAGCTCTGACTTAGATACGCAGTATTTT
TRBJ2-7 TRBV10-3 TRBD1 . CAIRHGTGGHYEQYF TGTGCCATCAGGCACGGGACAGGGGGGCACTACGAGCAGTACTTC
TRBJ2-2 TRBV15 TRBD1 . CATSRYFWTGTTGELFF TGTGCCACCAGCAGATACTTCTGGACAGGGACCACCGGGGAGCTGTTTTTT
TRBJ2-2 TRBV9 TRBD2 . CASSPDLTSGSGTGELFF TGTGCCAGCAGCCCCGACTTGACTAGCGGGAGCGGCACCGGGGAGCTGTTTTTT
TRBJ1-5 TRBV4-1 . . CASSQLTDTQPQHF TGCGCCAGCAGCCAGCTGACTGACACTCAGCCCCAGCATTTT
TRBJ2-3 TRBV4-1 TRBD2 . CASSHLAGGSSTDTQYF TGCGCCAGCAGCCACCTAGCGGGGGGATCTAGCACAGATACGCAGTATTTT
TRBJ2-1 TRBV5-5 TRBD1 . CASSLDRVIGEQFF TGTGCCAGCAGCTTAGACAGGGTAATAGGTGAGCAGTTCTTC
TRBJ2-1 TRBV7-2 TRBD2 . CASSLTSGGYNEQFF TGTGCCAGCAGCTTAACTAGCGGGGGCTACAATGAGCAGTTCTTC
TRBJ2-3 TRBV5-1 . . CASSLEGELTQYF TGCGCCAGCAGCTTGGAGGGGGAGCTTACGCAGTATTTT
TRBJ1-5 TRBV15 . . CATSRMSNQPQHF TGTGCCACCAGCAGGATGAGCAATCAGCCCCAGCATTTT
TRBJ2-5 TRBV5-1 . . CASSLDPGVEETQYF TGCGCCAGCAGCTTGGACCCGGGAGTCGAAGAGACCCAGTACTTC
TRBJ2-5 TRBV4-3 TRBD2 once CASSQDGLGTSKETQYF TGCGCCAGCAGCCAAGATGGTTTAGGGACTAGTAAAGAGACCCAGTACTTC
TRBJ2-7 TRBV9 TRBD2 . CASSDGTSGREQYF TGTGCCAGCAGCGACGGGACTAGCGGGAGGGAGCAGTACTTC